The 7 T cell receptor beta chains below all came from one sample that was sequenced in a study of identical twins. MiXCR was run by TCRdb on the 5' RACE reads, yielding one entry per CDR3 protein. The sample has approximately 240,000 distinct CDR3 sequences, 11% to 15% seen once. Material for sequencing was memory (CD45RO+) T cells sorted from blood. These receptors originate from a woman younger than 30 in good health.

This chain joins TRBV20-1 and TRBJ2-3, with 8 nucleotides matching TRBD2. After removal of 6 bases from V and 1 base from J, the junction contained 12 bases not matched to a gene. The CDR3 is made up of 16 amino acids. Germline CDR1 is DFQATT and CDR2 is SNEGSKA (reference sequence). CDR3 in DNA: TGCAGTGCCGTCCACGCCGGGGGGGGTCGCACAGATACGCAGTATTTT. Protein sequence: CSAVHAGGGRTDTQYF.

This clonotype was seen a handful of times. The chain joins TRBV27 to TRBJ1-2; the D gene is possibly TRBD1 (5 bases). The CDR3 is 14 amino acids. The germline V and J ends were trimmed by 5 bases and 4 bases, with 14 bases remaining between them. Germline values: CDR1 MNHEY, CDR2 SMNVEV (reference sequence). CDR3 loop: CASSTRDGRYGYTF. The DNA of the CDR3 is TGTGCCAGCAGTACGCGGGACGGACGCTATGGCTACACCTTC.

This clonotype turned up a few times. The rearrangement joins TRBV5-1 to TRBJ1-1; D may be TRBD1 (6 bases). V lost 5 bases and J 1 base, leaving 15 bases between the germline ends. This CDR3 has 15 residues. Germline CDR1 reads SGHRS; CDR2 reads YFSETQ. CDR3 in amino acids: CASSTTGFPNTEAFF. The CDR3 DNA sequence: TGCGCCAGCAGTACTACAGGGTTTCCGAACACTGAAGCTTTCTTT.

This chain's CDR3 is CSVGLRGQNQGYTF. As DNA, the CDR3 is TGCAGCGTTGGTCTTAGGGGACAAAACCAAGGCTACACCTTC. The V gene is TRBV29-1, the J gene TRBJ1-2; a possible D gene is TRBD1 (6 bases). CDR1 and CDR2 (germline): SQVTM, ANQGSEA. The CDR3 has 14 residues. V lost 4 bases to trimming and J lost 8 bases, with 20 bases between them. The full variable domain, with the rest looked up from reference TRBV29-1 and TRBJ1-2, is SAVISQKPSRDICQRGTSLTIQCQVDSQVTMMFWYRQQPGQSLTLIATANQGSEATYESGFVIDKFPISRPNLTFSTLTVSNMSPEDSSIYLCSVGLRGQNQGYTFGSGTRLTVV.

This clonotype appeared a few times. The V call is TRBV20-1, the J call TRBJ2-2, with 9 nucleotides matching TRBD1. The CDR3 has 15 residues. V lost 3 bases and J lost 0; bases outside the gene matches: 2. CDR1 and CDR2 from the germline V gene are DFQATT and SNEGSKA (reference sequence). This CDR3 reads CSARTGGSNTGELFF. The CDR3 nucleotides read TGCAGTGCTAGGACAGGGGGTTCGAACACCGGGGAGCTGTTTTTT.

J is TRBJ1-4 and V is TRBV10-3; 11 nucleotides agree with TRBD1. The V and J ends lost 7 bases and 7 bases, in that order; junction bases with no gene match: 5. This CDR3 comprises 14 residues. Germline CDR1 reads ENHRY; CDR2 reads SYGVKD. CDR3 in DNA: TGTGCCATCACCACCGGGACAGGGGGTGAAAAACTGTTTTTT. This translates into CAITTGTGGEKLFF.

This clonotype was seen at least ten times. This CDR3 is CASRAGGFRNQPQHF. In DNA, the CDR3 is TGTGCCAGCAGGGCAGGGGGATTTCGCAATCAGCCCCAGCATTTT. The chain joins TRBV12-3 or TRBV12-4 to TRBJ1-5, with 7 bases aligning to TRBD1. J was trimmed by 2 bases and V by 6 bases; bases with no gene match: 7. CDR3 size: 15 residues.